The 25 T cell receptor beta chains below come from one sample, sequenced in a study of blood T cell repertoires in COVID-19. Repertoires were generated with immunoSEQ multiplex PCR, while TCRdb's copy carries only in-frame clones and drops some. The data hold 50,000 or so clones, with about 88% observed a single time. Input material: peripheral blood. These receptors all come from a human donor with active COVID-19. The donor label of this sample is uncertain.

CDR3 DNA: TGTGCCAGCAGCCCACAGGGGGGGTTCGACACTGAAGCTTTCTTT. This gives the protein CASSPQGGFDTEAFF. The V call is TRBV7-9, the J call TRBJ1-1; 8 nucleotides align to TRBD1. Germline CDR1 reads SEHNR; CDR2 reads FQNEAQ (reference sequence). The CDR3 extends over 15 amino acids. The V segment lost 5 bases and the J segment 3 bases; nucleotides outside the gene matches: 8.

The genes are TRBV5-4 and TRBJ1-2, with no clear D. V lost 4 bases, J lost 2 bases, and 9 bases lay in between. The CDR3 has 13 amino acids. The germline gives CDR1 SGHNT, CDR2 YYREEE (reference sequence). In DNA form, the CDR3 reads TGTGCCAGCAGCATCACGGGAAACTATGGCTACACCTTC. Protein sequence: CASSITGNYGYTF.

The chain joins TRBV19 to TRBJ2-2; D unclear. The CDR3 spans 12 residues. Germline values: CDR1 LNHDA, CDR2 SQIVND (reference sequence). Trimming pared 11 bases from V and 1 base from J, leaving 8 bases between. CDR3 region: CALRRNTGELFF. The CDR3 DNA sequence: TGTGCCCTGCGGCGGAACACCGGGGAGCTGTTTTTT.

V and J are TRBV29-1 and TRBJ2-7, with D possibly matching TRBD2 (6 bases). Trimming removed 3 bases from V and 3 bases from J, with 9 bases in between. CDR1 and CDR2 from the germline V gene are SQVTM and ANQGSEA. The CDR3 spans 12 residues. For the CDR3, the DNA is TGCAGCGTTGATCGGGGGAGCTACGAGCAGTACTTC. Translating it yields CSVDRGSYEQYF.

The chain recombines TRBV3-1 (or the pseudogene TRBV3-2) with TRBJ2-7; D is undetermined. There are 17 residues in the CDR3. Trimming took 0 bases from V and 0 from J, leaving 15 bases between them. CDR1 and CDR2 (germline): LGHDT, YNNKEL (reference sequence). The CDR3 loop is CASSQDRLRLSSYEQYF. CDR3 bases: TGTGCCAGCAGCCAAGATCGTCTCAGGCTGAGCTCCTACGAGCAGTACTTC.

The gene calls are TRBV20-1 and TRBJ1-1; TRBD1 aligns across 8 bases. The CDR3 loop spans 14 amino acids. V shed 3 bases and J 1 base; nucleotides not matched to a gene: 4. Germline CDR1 DFQATT, CDR2 SNEGSKA (reference sequence). The CDR3 DNA reads as TGCAGTGCTAGTTATGGACAGGGGAACACTGAAGCTTTCTTT. This sequence encodes CSASYGQGNTEAFF.

This chain uses TRBV14 with TRBJ1-4, with 9 bases that match TRBD1. V was pared by 2 bases and J by 9 bases, with 7 bases of the junction left unmatched. CDR1 is SGHDN and CDR2 is FVKESK in the germline V gene. CDR3 length: 15 residues. The CDR3 protein is CASSQQDRGGKKLFF. The CDR3 DNA reads TGTGCCAGCAGCCAACAGGACAGGGGCGGCAAAAAACTGTTTTTT.

This chain uses TRBV12-5 with TRBJ2-5, with a tentative D call TRBD2 (5 bases). Germline loops: CDR1 LGHNT, CDR2 FRNRAP. Trimming took 8 bases from V and 5 from J, leaving 12 bases between them. The CDR3 runs to 12 residues. CDR3 nucleotide sequence: TGTGCTAGTACTAGGGATCAGGAGACCCAGTACTTC. Its translation: CASTRDQETQYF.

This chain joins TRBV5-4 and TRBJ2-7; 7 nucleotides match TRBD1. This CDR3 is built from 15 residues. Germline trimming cut 4 bases from V and 4 bases from J; bases unmatched to any gene: 11. CDR1 is SGHNT and CDR2 is YYREEE in the germline V gene (reference sequence). This CDR3 is CASSLYNRGRYEQYF. In DNA, the CDR3 is TGTGCCAGCAGCCTTTATAACAGGGGCCGGTACGAGCAGTACTTC.

This clone turned up a few times. This chain links TRBV7-5 with TRBJ2-7; the DNA was not compared with TRBD2, the D call given in the table. TRBV7-5 is designated a pseudogene. The CDR3 runs to 14 residues. This CDR3 reads CARSSGTSSYEQYF. The CDR3 DNA reads as TGTGCCAGAAGCTCCGGGACTAGTTCCTACGAGCAGTACTTC.

The chain recombines TRBV9 with TRBJ2-1; maybe TRBD1 (7 bases). Germline loops: CDR1 SGDLS, CDR2 YYNGEE. V lost 4 bases and J 0 bases, leaving 14 bases between the germline ends. CDR3 length equals 16 residues. In DNA form, the CDR3 reads TGTGCCAGCAGCCGGGGCGGGGACAGCTCCTACAATGAGCAGTTCTTC. Its translation: CASSRGGDSSYNEQFF.

The chain is built from TRBV12-5 and TRBJ1-1; D call uncertain. Germline V lookup: CDR1 LGHNT, CDR2 FRNRAP. The CDR3 consists of 15 residues. V was trimmed by 2 bases and J by 1 base, leaving 11 bases between them. The CDR3 sequence: CASGLSPGSNTEAFF. CDR3 bases: TGTGCTAGTGGTTTGTCGCCGGGATCGAACACTGAAGCTTTCTTT.

The J gene is TRBJ1-1, the V gene TRBV30; 7 nucleotides match TRBD1. The CDR3 loop spans 12 amino acids. CDR1 and CDR2 (germline): GTSNPN, SVGIG (reference sequence). With V trimmed by 5 bases and J by 4 bases, 4 bases remained unmatched. The CDR3 sequence is CAWDRVGTEAFF. The CDR3 DNA reads as TGTGCCTGGGACAGGGTCGGCACTGAAGCTTTCTTT. Full variable domain (missing parts from reference TRBV30 and TRBJ1-1): SQTIHQWPATLVQPVGSPLSLECTVEGTSNPNLYWYRQAAGRGLQLLFYSVGIGQISSEVPQNLSASRPQDRQFILSSKKLLLSDSGFYLCAWDRVGTEAFFGQGTRLTVV.

The J gene is TRBJ1-4, the V gene TRBV11-2, with D possibly TRBD1 on 5 matching bases. V lost 9 bases and J lost 3, with 11 bases in between. Per the germline V gene, CDR1 is SGHAT and CDR2 is FQNNGV. This CDR3 is built from 13 residues. The CDR3 is CASSGFANEKLFF. The CDR3 bases are TGTGCCAGTTCAGGGTTTGCTAATGAAAAACTGTTTTTT.

The genes are TRBV10-3 and TRBJ2-2; 13 bases map to TRBD2. The CDR3 consists of 13 residues. Per the germline V gene, CDR1 is ENHRY and CDR2 is SYGVKD. V dropped 9 bases and J dropped 6; count of bases not matched to a gene: 1. The CDR3 is CAILAGGPGELFF. CDR3 nucleotide sequence: TGTGCCATACTAGCGGGGGGGCCCGGGGAGCTGTTTTTT.

The chain is built from TRBV27 and TRBJ2-5, with D perhaps TRBD1 (5 bases). The CDR3 totals 13 residues. V dropped 3 bases and J dropped 8 bases, with 13 bases sitting between them. CDR1 is MNHEY, CDR2 SMNVEV, per germline (reference sequence). DNA of the CDR3: TGTGCCAGCAGTTTGGTCGTAGGGGAAACCCAGTACTTC. The encoded protein is CASSLVVGETQYF.

This clone was detected only a few times. The V and J genes are TRBV5-1 and TRBJ1-2, with D possibly being TRBD1 (6 bases). The germline CDR1 and CDR2 sequences are SGHRS and YFSETQ. This CDR3 has 14 amino acids. V was shortened by 4 bases and J by 7 bases, with 17 bases between the two germline ends. The CDR3 DNA reads TGCGCCAGCAGCCCGGAGGGGGGGGCAAGTGGCTACACCTTC. Its translation: CASSPEGGASGYTF.

The chain uses TRBV10-3 and TRBJ2-3; TRBD1 matches 10 bases. V shed 5 bases, J shed 3 bases, and the junction held 2 bases outside the gene matches. Looked up from germline, CDR1 is ENHRY and CDR2 is SYGVKD. This CDR3 has 14 amino acids. CDR3 coding DNA: TGTGCCATCAGTCGGACAGGGGGGACAGATACGCAGTATTTT. It yields the protein CAISRTGGTDTQYF.

The DNA of the CDR3 is TGTGCCAGCAGCCCCACTAGCGGGGGGGCGGGGCTGGGCGAGCAGTACTTC. Translating gives CASSPTSGGAGLGEQYF. V is TRBV7-2 and J is TRBJ2-7; 13 positions agree with TRBD2. With V trimmed by 5 bases and J by 6 bases, 13 bases remained unmatched. Germline assignment: CDR1 SGHTA and CDR2 FQGNSA. This CDR3 is built from 17 residues.

V usage is TRBV7-2 and J usage is TRBJ2-3; 13 bases agree with TRBD2. This CDR3 is 17 amino acids long. Germline CDR1 is SGHTA and CDR2 is FQGNSA. V trimming: 1 base; J trimming: 3 bases; junction bases outside the gene matches: 4. The CDR3 DNA reads as TGTGCCAGCAGCTTAGACCCGACTAGCGGGGGGACAGATACGCAGTATTTT. Its protein product is CASSLDPTSGGTDTQYF.

On this clone itself: One junction end does not reproduce the germline sequence, and a read error may be involved. This sequence joins TRBV4-3 and TRBJ1-5; TRBD1 agrees at 8 bases. Germline values: CDR1 LGHNA, CDR2 YSLEER. The CDR3 runs 15 residues. Written as DNA, the CDR3 is TGCGCCAGCAGCGAAGACAGGGGCCCCAATCAGCCCCAGCATTTT. This translates into CASSEDRGPNQPQHF.

In DNA form, the CDR3 reads TGTGCCAGCAGCGGGGGGGTGAACACTGAAGCTTTCTTT. Its translation is CASSGGVNTEAFF. This chain uses TRBV9 with TRBJ1-1; TRBD1 is a possible D gene (5 bases). Trimming cost V 3 bases and J 0 bases, with 6 bases left between them. CDR1 and CDR2 from the germline V gene are SGDLS and YYNGEE. This CDR3 has 13 amino acids.

The chain employs TRBV5-4 and TRBJ2-7, with 8 positions matching TRBD1. With V trimmed by 4 bases and J by 5 bases, 11 bases remained unmatched. Germline CDR1 SGHNT, CDR2 YYREEE (reference sequence). The CDR3 consists of 15 residues. The CDR3 is CASSRKGQGVNEQYF. The CDR3 DNA follows: TGTGCCAGCAGCCGAAAAGGACAGGGAGTGAACGAGCAGTACTTC.

The chain employs TRBV9 and TRBJ1-1, with D perhaps TRBD1 (6 bases). CDR1 SGDLS and CDR2 YYNGEE come from the germline V gene. The CDR3 has 15 residues. V was cut by 3 bases and J by 14 bases, with 26 bases left in between. Written as DNA, the CDR3 is TGTGCCAGCAGCGCCCCCCCTACCTCGGGGGGCCAAATCTTCTTT. As protein: CASSAPPTSGGQIFF.

The chain recombines TRBV9 with TRBJ1-2; unclear D gene. With 4 bases removed from V and 2 bases from J, the gap between germline ends came to 6 bases. Germline-derived CDR1 and CDR2 are SGDLS and YYNGEE. CDR3 length: 12 amino acids. CDR3 amino acids: CASSPSNYGYTF. The DNA of the CDR3 is TGTGCCAGCAGCCCGAGCAACTATGGCTACACCTTC.